This TCR beta chain appears in the sequencing data of a study of T cell clonality in common variable immunodeficiency. The assay was immunoSEQ multiplex PCR, and TCRdb's table has in-frame clones only and misses some. The data show approximately 50,000 clones, with none appearing a single time. This clone was seen at least ten times. Its specificity is not known. The read is 3 residues too short to cover the CDR3 end, so that end is filled in from the germline J gene. Study-level points and caveats: Fewer TCRbeta clones were shared among CVID subjects than controls. Common variable immunodeficiency TCR beta sequences reportedly had fewer deletions and N-nucleotide insertions. CVID subjects showed higher TCRbeta clonality than healthy controls. Links between repertoire features and CVID complications were heterogeneity-limited.

V lost 5 bases to trimming and J lost 1 base; unmatched junction nucleotides: 5. CDR1 SGDLS and CDR2 YYNGEE come from the germline V gene. CDR3 size: 15 residues. The chain couples TRBV9 to TRBJ2-1; TRBD1 agrees at 8 bases. Sequenced input: peripheral blood mononuclear cells. This clonotype was obtained from a person aged 18-70 years in good health. The CDR3 loop is CASSETGVSYNEQFF. The CDR3 DNA, read in part, is TGTGCCAGCAGTGAGACAGGGGTTTCCTACAATGAG.